The rows below give T cell receptor beta chains drawn from one sample of a study of T-cell memory formation after mild COVID-19. MiXCR was run by TCRdb on the 5' RACE reads, yielding one entry per CDR3 protein. This table holds 300,000 to 350,000 distinct CDR3 sequences, roughly 13% found once. The specimen sequenced was PBMCs or a T cell subset sorted from them (not recorded which). The receptors derive from a man between 18 and 35 years old who had mild COVID-19 (a few samples of this study predate the infection). Cell type and time point are not known. Both conserved end residues are part of each CDR3. A D gene is named only where the DNA matches it firmly. Only part of the rows carry a size: once, few, many, or a class if the clone is expanded.

d_call,v_call,j_call,clone_size,cdr3_aa,cdr3_nt
NA,TRBV6-1,TRBJ1-5,NA,CASREPNQPQHF,TGTGCCAGCAGGGAGCCGAATCAGCCCCAGCATTTT
NA,TRBV29-1,TRBJ1-5,NA,CSVAGNNQPQHF,TGCAGCGTTGCTGGGAACAATCAGCCCCAGCATTTT
TRBD1,TRBV5-1,TRBJ1-1,many,CASSFGQGGEAFF,TGCGCCAGCAGCTTCGGACAGGGTGGGGAAGCTTTCTTT
NA,TRBV29-1,TRBJ1-5,few,CSVRDGYSNQPQHF,TGCAGCGTTAGGGACGGTTATAGCAATCAGCCCCAGCATTTT
NA,TRBV20-1,TRBJ2-7,NA,CSAQDPRRSYEQYF,TGCAGTGCTCAGGACCCCCGTCGCTCCTACGAGCAGTACTTC
NA,TRBV20-1,TRBJ1-1,few,CSAPRATKTEAFF,TGCAGTGCTCCTAGGGCTACAAAGACTGAAGCTTTCTTT
NA,TRBV5-1,TRBJ1-2,NA,CASSSSGQLSYGYTF,TGCGCCAGCAGCTCCTCCGGACAGCTAAGCTATGGCTACACCTTC
NA,TRBV20-1,TRBJ2-7,few,CSASTDDTYEQYF,TGCAGTGCTAGTACTGACGACACCTACGAGCAGTACTTC
TRBD1,TRBV5-5,TRBJ1-1,few,CASSLRGQGARMNTEAFF,TGTGCCAGCAGCTTGAGGGGACAGGGGGCTCGGATGAACACTGAAGCTTTCTTT
NA,TRBV20-1,TRBJ1-1,NA,CSAITPGNTEAFF,TGCAGTGCTATCACCCCTGGGAACACTGAAGCTTTCTTT
NA,TRBV18,TRBJ2-3,NA,CASSPDRGLDTQYF,TGTGCCAGCTCACCAGATCGGGGCCTAGATACGCAGTATTTT
NA,TRBV7-2,TRBJ2-7,few,CASSVGGLGGEQYF,TGTGCCAGCAGCGTGGGCGGGTTGGGCGGCGAGCAGTACTTC
NA,TRBV27,TRBJ1-4,NA,CASSLRVPGWDNEKLFF,TGTGCCAGCAGTCTGCGGGTTCCAGGTTGGGATAATGAAAAACTGTTTTTT
TRBD1,TRBV27,TRBJ2-5,few,CASSYRQGRWETQYF,TGTGCCAGCAGTTACCGACAGGGGCGCTGGGAGACCCAGTACTTC
NA,TRBV7-9,TRBJ1-1,few,CASSGEGITEAFF,TGTGCCAGCTCTGGGGAGGGGATCACTGAAGCTTTCTTT
NA,TRBV20-1,TRBJ1-1,NA,CSAYGPNTEAFF,TGCAGTGCCTACGGCCCGAACACTGAAGCTTTCTTT